This T cell receptor (beta chain) was profiled in a study of CD8+CD57+ T cells in acquired aplastic anemia (dated by TCRdb to the late 2010s). At the level of the whole study: DNA extracted from sorted CD4+ and CD8+ cells had a mean of approximately 3.4 ug, with a range of roughly 0.17 to 30 ug. CD8+CD57+ expansion was defined as a frequency above the mean frequency observed in healthy subjects.

What the authors observed across the whole study: Roughly 29 CD8+ CDR3 sequences were found to be shared between patients and controls, but these sequences appeared to be highly expressed in patients and within the immunodominant clones of the patients. Patients and healthy controls showed no significant difference in CD8+ Simpson's diversity (P=0.060).

Genomic DNA was used as template for profiling of TCR beta VDJ combinations and CDR3 sequences. TCR repertoire sequencing was run on an Illumina HiSeq 2000. The study's processing was this. TRBV/TRBJ rearrangement plots, CDR3 size and DJ length profiles, and Simpson's diversity index were used to evaluate the repertoires. The most abundant DNA sequence in the deep sequencing data was taken as the immunodominant clone. CDR3 amino acid sequences were checked for sharing across subjects and were also compared against the VDJdb database and published repertoires. TCRdb applied fastp at Q25 and MiXCR to the public reads, then kept only in-frame beta chains. All rows with the same CDR3 protein become a single entry with the most common DNA and genes. The authors' filters were not applied to this entry. This sample comprises roughly 260,000 distinct CDR3 sequences, around 45% of them detected only once. Under 9% of the sample lies in the top ten.

Flow cytometry had shown CD8+CD57+ cell expansion in the patients selected for sequencing. Every patient had a diagnosis of severe acquired aplastic anemia based on International Study of Aplastic Anemia and Agranulocytosis and Camitta criteria. At the time blood was sampled, none of the patients had received any therapy. TCR repertoires of sorted CD4+ and CD8+ blood T cells from severe aplastic anemia patients and healthy subjects were deep-sequenced in the study. Patients were enrolled in the USA under clinicaltrials.gov protocols 00001620, 01623167, 00001397, 00071045, 00081523 and 00961064. Ficoll-Paque density gradient centrifugation was used to isolate peripheral blood mononuclear cells. CD4+ and CD8+ T cells were sorted by FACS or magnetic beads before DNA extraction. Relative to germline, V is missing 9 bases and J is missing 7 bases, with 15 bases of the junction outside any gene match. Via the germline V gene, CDR1 is SGHNT and CDR2 YENEEA. The CDR3 contains 17 residues, cysteine and phenylalanine counted. Just CDR3 DNA is preserved here, 51 bases in frame from base 1.

Concerning this clonotype itself: Its binding antigen is unknown. Base-call qualities are not available, and no considerably larger clone is one nucleotide away.

The clonotype comes from a human donor with aplastic anemia. Sequenced material: sorted CD4+, CD8+, or CD8+CD57+ T cells (not recorded which) from PBMCs. The sequence links TRBV11-3 to TRBJ2-6; 10 middle bases align to TRBD1. The DNA sequence reads TGTGCCAGTAGGAGGGACAGGGGTTATCGGGATGCCAACGTCCTGACTTTC. This encodes CASRRDRGYRDANVLTF.